Listed here are 7 T cell receptor beta chains from one sample, sequenced in a study of T cell repertoires in aging, cancer and after chemotherapy (dated by TCRdb to the late 2010s). Sequencing relied on an Illumina MiSeq. Rearranged TRB sequences spanning V, D and J segments were amplified in a multiplex touch-down PCR with a mixed TRB-A/B primer pool. TCRdb reanalyzed the raw reads on its own, using fastp at Q25 for trimming and MiXCR for clone calling, and kept in-frame beta chains. Identical CDR3 proteins give one entry, which carries the most common genes and DNA. The sample has roughly 1,200 distinct CDR3 sequences on record, around 25% of them singletons. The ten largest clones represent roughly 85% of the sample. TCR beta rearrangements were amplified from genomic DNA extracted from peripheral blood rather than from sorted cells or RNA. Sample: blood. These receptors came from a human donor with a blood cancer.

The chain carries TRBV11-3 and TRBJ2-5; TRBD2 might be the D (6 bases). Germline CDR1 reads SGHNT; CDR2 reads YENEEA. The CDR3 length is 15 residues. V gave up 5 bases and J gave up 1 base, with 14 bases separating them. Here the CDR3 reads CASSPRRTIQETQYF. In DNA form, the CDR3 reads TGTGCCAGCAGCCCGAGACGGACTATCCAAGAGACCCAGTACTTC. The whole variable domain, remainder taken from reference TRBV11-3 and TRBJ2-5, is EAGVVQSPRYKIIEKKQPVAFWCNPISGHNTLYWYLQNLGQGPELLIRYENEEAVDDSQLPKDRFSAERLKGVDSTLKIQPAELGDSAVYLCASSPRRTIQETQYFGPGTRLLVL.

In its sample, this clonotype is medium-sized (0.01 to 0.1%). V and J are TRBV6-4 and TRBJ2-2; maybe TRBD1 (5 bases). This CDR3 comprises 14 residues. CDR1 and CDR2 from the germline V gene are MRHNA and SNTAGT. Trimming took off 8 bases at V and 4 bases at J, with 14 bases between the two ends. The CDR3 DNA sequence: TGTGCCAGCGGGGCTACACCAGGCACCGGGGAGCTGTTTTTT. It yields the protein CASGATPGTGELFF.

By share of the sample, this clonotype is medium-sized. The chain recombines TRBV27 with TRBJ2-3; 9 nucleotides agree with TRBD1. The V gene's germline CDR1 is MNHEY and CDR2 SMNVEV (reference sequence). The length of the CDR3 is 15 residues. Trimming at V came to 5 bases and at J to 4 bases, leaving 7 bases not matched to a gene. CDR3 DNA sequence: TGTGCCAGCAGTCCCACCCGGGACAGGGCAGATACGCAGTATTTT. It specifies CASSPTRDRADTQYF.

The chain uses TRBV19 and TRBJ2-3; 7 bases are a match to TRBD2. With V trimmed by 4 bases and J by 2 bases, 3 bases remained unmatched. CDR1 LNHDA and CDR2 SQIVND come from the germline V gene (reference sequence). The CDR3 runs 14 residues. The CDR3 bases are TGTGCCAGTAGTAGTAGCGGGTCCACAGATACGCAGTATTTT. Residues: CASSSSGSTDTQYF.

The chain employs TRBV20-1 and TRBJ2-7; TRBD2 aligns across 11 bases. J lost 2 bases, V lost 0 bases, and 3 bases had no gene match. Germline CDR1 reads DFQATT; CDR2 reads SNEGSKA (reference sequence). The CDR3 length is 15 residues. CDR3 sequence reads: CSARDTSGGTYEQYF. The DNA of the CDR3 is TGCAGTGCTAGAGATACTAGCGGGGGAACCTACGAGCAGTACTTC.

CDR3 region: CASSLGGTGRVTEAFF. In DNA form, the CDR3 reads TGCGCCAGCAGCTTGGGGGGGACAGGGAGAGTCACTGAAGCTTTCTTT. The rearrangement links TRBV5-1 to TRBJ1-1; 9 nucleotides match TRBD1. J gave up 4 bases and V 0 bases, and 7 bases lay outside the gene matches. In germline, CDR1 is SGHRS, CDR2 YFSETQ. CDR3 length: 16 amino acids.

The chain combines TRBV6-5 with TRBJ2-1; tentative D call: TRBD2 (5 bases). The CDR3 covers 13 residues. Germline assignment: CDR1 MNHEY and CDR2 SVGAGI. V was clipped by 0 bases and J by 10 bases, with 10 bases between them. CDR3 region: CASSYSGSDEQFF. CDR3 coding DNA: TGTGCCAGCAGTTACTCGGGTAGCGACGAGCAGTTCTTC.